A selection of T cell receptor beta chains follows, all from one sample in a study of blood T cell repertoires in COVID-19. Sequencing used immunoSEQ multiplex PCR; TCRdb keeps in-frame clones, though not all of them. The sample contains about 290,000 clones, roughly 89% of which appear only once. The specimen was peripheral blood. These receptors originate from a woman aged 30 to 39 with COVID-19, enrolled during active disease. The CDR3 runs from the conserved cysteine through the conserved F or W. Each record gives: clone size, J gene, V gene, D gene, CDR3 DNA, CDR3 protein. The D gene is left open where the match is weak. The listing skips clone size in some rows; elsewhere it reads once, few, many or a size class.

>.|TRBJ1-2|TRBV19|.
TGTGCCAGTGCGGTTGGACAGAGCTATGGCTACACCTTC
CASAVGQSYGYTF
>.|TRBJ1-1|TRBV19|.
TGTGCCAGTAGTATTTCCCCACGAGGAAACACTGAAGCTTTCTTT
CASSISPRGNTEAFF
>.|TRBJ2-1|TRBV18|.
TGTGCCAGCTCCCCGGGGGTATACAATGAGCAGTTCTTC
CASSPGVYNEQFF
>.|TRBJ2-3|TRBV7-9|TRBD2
TGTGCCAGCAGGGACGGACTAGCGGGCGTGGTCACAGATACGCAGTATTTT
CASRDGLAGVVTDTQYF
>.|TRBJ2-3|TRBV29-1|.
TGCAGCGTTTATCCCAAGGGGTATCACAACACAGATACGCAGTATTTT
CSVYPKGYHNTDTQYF
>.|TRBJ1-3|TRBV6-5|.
TGTGCCAGCAGAGACCCCGGACAGGGAAACACCATATATTTT
CASRDPGQGNTIYF
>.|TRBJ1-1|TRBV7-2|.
TGTGCCAGCAGCTTAGCCCCTTTGAACACTGAAGCTTTCTTT
CASSLAPLNTEAFF
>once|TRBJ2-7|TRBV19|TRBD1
TGTGCCAGTAGTATCGGGACAGGGCCCTCCTACGAGCAGTACTTC
CASSIGTGPSYEQYF
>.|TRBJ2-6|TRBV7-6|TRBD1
TGTGCCAGCAGCCAAACAGGGGTGCTTGGGGCCAACGTCCTGACTTTC
CASSQTGVLGANVLTF
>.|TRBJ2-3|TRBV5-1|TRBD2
TGCGCCAGCAAGGGACTAGCGGGGGGAAGTGGAGATACGCAGTATTTT
CASKGLAGGSGDTQYF
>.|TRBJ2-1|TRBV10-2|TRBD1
TGCGCCAGCGACCCTACAGGGGAGATCCCCTACAATGAGCAGTTCTTC
CASDPTGEIPYNEQFF
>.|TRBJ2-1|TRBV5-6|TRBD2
TGTGCCAGCAGCTTAGCGGGGGGGCCTGAGCAGTTCTTC
CASSLAGGPEQFF
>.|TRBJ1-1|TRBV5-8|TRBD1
TGTGCCAGCAGCCGACAGGGGGCCCTGAGGACTGAAGCTTTCTTT
CASSRQGALRTEAFF
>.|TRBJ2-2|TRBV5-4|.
TGTGCCAGCAGCTTTTGGGAGGCCACCGGGGAGCTGTTTTTT
CASSFWEATGELFF
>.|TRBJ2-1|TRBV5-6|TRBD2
TGTGCCAGCAGCGGACTAGTTTCACTTCGGGATCAGTTCTTC
CASSGLVSLRDQFF
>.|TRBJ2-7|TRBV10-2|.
TGCGCCAGCAGCGCCCTTAGCGACTCCCGGGGAGAGCAGTACTTC
CASSALSDSRGEQYF
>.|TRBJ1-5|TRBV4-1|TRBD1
TGCGCCAGCAGCCAACCCCCGGGACAGGGGTTTAATCAGCCCCAGCATTTT
CASSQPPGQGFNQPQHF
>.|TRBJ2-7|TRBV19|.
TGTGCCAGTAACATAGGGGTCGGCCGGTACGAGCAGTACTTC
CASNIGVGRYEQYF
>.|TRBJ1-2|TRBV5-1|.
TGCGCCAGCAGCTTGGCCTGGGCGGGGAACTATGGCTACACCTTC
CASSLAWAGNYGYTF
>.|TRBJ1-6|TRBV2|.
TGTGCCAGCAGTGGACAGATCTATAATTCACCCCTCCACTTT
CASSGQIYNSPLHF
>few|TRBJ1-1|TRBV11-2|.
TGTGCCAGCAGCTTAGCTCTGGGGCAGGGTGAAGCTTTCTTT
CASSLALGQGEAFF